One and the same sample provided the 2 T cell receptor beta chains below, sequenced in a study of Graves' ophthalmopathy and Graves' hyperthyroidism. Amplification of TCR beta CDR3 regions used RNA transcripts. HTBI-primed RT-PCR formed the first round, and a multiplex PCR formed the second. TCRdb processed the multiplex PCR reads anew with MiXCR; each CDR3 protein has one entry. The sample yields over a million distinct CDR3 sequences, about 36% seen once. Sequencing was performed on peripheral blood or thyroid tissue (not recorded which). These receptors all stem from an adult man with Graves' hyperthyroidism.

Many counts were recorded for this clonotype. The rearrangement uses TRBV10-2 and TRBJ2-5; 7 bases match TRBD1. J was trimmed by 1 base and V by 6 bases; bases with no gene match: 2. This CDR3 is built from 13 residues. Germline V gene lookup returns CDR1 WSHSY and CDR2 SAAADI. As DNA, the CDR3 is TGCGCCAGCAGGGGACAGACCCAAGAGACCCAGTACTTC. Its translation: CASRGQTQETQYF.

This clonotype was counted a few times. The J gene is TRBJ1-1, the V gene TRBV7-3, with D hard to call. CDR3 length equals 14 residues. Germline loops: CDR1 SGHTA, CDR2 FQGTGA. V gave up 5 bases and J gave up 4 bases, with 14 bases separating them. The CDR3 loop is CASSPNPESTEAFF. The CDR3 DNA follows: TGTGCCAGCAGCCCGAATCCGGAGTCCACTGAAGCTTTCTTT.